This T cell receptor beta chain is drawn from a study of beta chain features in type 1 diabetes. Findings of the study overall: When Type 1 diabetes patients were examined, their TCRB CDR3s proved moderately but significantly shorter in all four CD4+ subsets. It was not settled here whether HLA type affects TCRB rearrangement.

CDR1 MNHEY and CDR2 SVGAGI come from the germline V gene. V dropped 2 bases and J dropped 2 bases, with 12 bases sitting between them. This CDR3 contains 16 residues. About this clone: What it binds is unknown.

Of the isolated RNA, all was reverse transcribed, and so the sequenced material was expressed TCRB transcripts. Assay: immunoSEQ multiplex PCR; the TCRdb copy retains only in-frame clones and omits some. The table lists about 650,000 clones, around 11% of them singletons. CD45RO/CCR7/CD25/CD127/CD95/CD27 staining was used to isolate CD4+ naive, central memory, regulatory and stem cell-like memory cells by sorting. This chain joins TRBV6-5 and TRBJ2-2; TRBD1 or TRBD2 may be the D gene (5 bases each). The sequence was collected from a man younger than 45 with type 1 diabetes. The source material was naive CD4+ T cells from blood. The CDR3: CASSYDGTVNTGELFF. The CDR3 region has the DNA TGTGCCAGCAGTTACGACGGGACGGTAAACACCGGGGAGCTGTTTTTT.